Listed below are T cell receptor beta chains from one sample, sequenced in a study of cytomegalovirus exposure and HLA in healthy donors. Sequencing was performed with immunoSEQ multiplex PCR; in TCRdb, only in-frame clones are kept and a portion is missing. The sample has 130,000 to 150,000 clones; approximately 78% are singletons. Sequencing input: PBMCs. These receptors came from a man aged 40-50 years in good health and CMV-seropositive. Each CDR3 is given with its conserved first and last residue. The order of the fields is clone size, V gene, J gene, CDR3 protein. Rows may omit the clone size; those that give it use once, few, many or a size class.

size: -
V: TRBV5-1
J: TRBJ2-1
CDR3: CASSPGTVGSYNEQFF

size: -
V: TRBV19
J: TRBJ2-1
CDR3: CASVGGGNNEQFF

size: -
V: TRBV21-1
J: TRBJ1-2
CDR3: CASSNLRGRFNYGYTF

size: -
V: TRBV27
J: TRBJ1-2
CDR3: CASSLWGRGDGYTF

size: -
V: TRBV7-2
J: TRBJ2-3
CDR3: CASSLGGQGIDTQYF

size: -
V: TRBV5-1
J: TRBJ2-5
CDR3: CASSFGTSVQETQYF

size: few
V: TRBV18
J: TRBJ1-3
CDR3: CASSLGQPETGNTIYF

size: -
V: TRBV10-1
J: TRBJ2-1
CDR3: CASGSPDRSSYNEQFF

size: -
V: TRBV6-1
J: TRBJ2-2
CDR3: CASSARASNTGELFF

size: -
V: TRBV18
J: TRBJ2-7
CDR3: CASSPPAGAAYEQYF

size: -
V: TRBV13
J: TRBJ2-6
CDR3: CASSLRAGTSGANVLTF

size: -
V: TRBV21-1
J: TRBJ1-1
CDR3: CASPRDGQGSSHTEAFF

size: -
V: TRBV7-6
J: TRBJ2-1
CDR3: CASSPRLAGDYNEQFF

size: -
V: TRBV6-5
J: TRBJ2-7
CDR3: CASSYGAQRYEQYF

size: -
V: TRBV7-9
J: TRBJ2-5
CDR3: CASSLEVLGQGSWETQYF

size: -
V: TRBV13
J: TRBJ2-1
CDR3: CASSPRARRSEQFF

size: -
V: TRBV7-2
J: TRBJ2-7
CDR3: CASSLGRDKYF